A selection of T cell receptor beta chains follows, all from one sample in a study of PD-1 blockade in classical Hodgkin lymphoma. Sequencing was performed with immunoSEQ multiplex PCR; in TCRdb, only in-frame clones are kept and a portion is missing. In the table there are tens of thousands of clones, around 70% of which are singletons. This specimen consisted of peripheral blood mononuclear cells (PBMCs), obtained before the second cycle of nivolumab. Receptor source: a human donor with classical Hodgkin lymphoma. CDR3s include the opening cysteine and the closing phenylalanine or tryptophan.

J	length	V	CDR3
TRBJ1-2	14	TRBV7-8	CASSLTEPGYGYTF
TRBJ1-1	13	TRBV2	CAILRALGAEAFF
TRBJ1-3	16	TRBV9	CASSPEGGFPGNTIYF
TRBJ2-1	13	TRBV6-5	CASRPRGGNEQFF
TRBJ2-7	13	TRBV5-1	CASSPLSSYEQYF
TRBJ2-1	17	TRBV4-2	CASSHTPGTSGYNEQFF
TRBJ2-7	15	TRBV4-3	CASSQYQGTGGEQYF
TRBJ1-2	13	TRBV23-1	CARTFDSDYGYTF
TRBJ2-5	16	TRBV13	CASSTRLAGGQETQYF
TRBJ2-3	18	TRBV7-2	CASSLDSRSGGSTDTQYF
TRBJ1-5	12	TRBV7-9	CASSSMGEPQHF
TRBJ1-1	14	TRBV18	CASSLTRDRLEAFF
TRBJ1-2	15	TRBV28	CASSPGHTPGYGYTF
TRBJ2-1	15	TRBV10-3	CATLPQKILYNEQFF
TRBJ2-1	14	TRBV6-5	CASTRLITGDEQFF
TRBJ1-6	13	TRBV14	CASSHFSGVPLHF
TRBJ2-1	16	TRBV7-3	CASSSSRDREDNEQFF
TRBJ1-1	16	TRBV5-1	CASSLEVFLGNTEAFF
TRBJ2-2	14	TRBV5-6	CASSLTVNTGELFF
TRBJ1-1	10	TRBV2	CASNREGAFF
TRBJ2-1	15	TRBV27	CASSYRGSSYNEQFF
TRBJ1-1	13	TRBV11-2	CASSLGAGRGAFF
TRBJ2-3	19	TRBV4-3	CASSQGTSGGAGFTDTQYF
TRBJ1-1	13	TRBV19	CASSPHLRSEAFF
TRBJ2-7	12	TRBV6-6	CASSYGAHEQYF
TRBJ1-2	16	TRBV19	CASSIAEGALPYGYTF
TRBJ2-4	12	TRBV30	CAWSDPSPIQYF
TRBJ1-2	14	TRBV10-1	CASSADRGSYGYTF
TRBJ2-7	15	TRBV19	CASTPGQGWTYEQYF
TRBJ1-4	15	TRBV5-5	CASSPRQGPNEKLFF
TRBJ2-3	17	TRBV11-3	CASSFTSGGAGADTQYF
TRBJ1-5	14	TRBV10-3	CAISEQETNQPQHF
TRBJ1-1	11	TRBV6-5	CASGWVTEAFF
TRBJ2-5	14	TRBV7-9	CASSLGGEEETQYF
TRBJ1-1	15	TRBV9	CASSFEQGANTEAFF
TRBJ1-6	13	TRBV6-1	CATLQYYNSPLHF
TRBJ2-3	15	TRBV4-3	CASSPDRGATDTQYF
TRBJ1-1	13	TRBV28	CASSPPGSTEAFF
TRBJ1-1	13	TRBV6-5	CASSYTANTEAFF
TRBJ2-1	16	TRBV30	CAWSLDRASSYNEQFF
TRBJ2-7	15	TRBV5-5	CASSSGTSGSYEQYF
TRBJ1-5	13	TRBV10-3	CAISQDRTRPQHF
TRBJ1-2	13	TRBV30	CAWTRTGGRGYTF
TRBJ1-4	13	TRBV7-2	CASSLNGNEKLFF
TRBJ2-1	12	TRBV6-5	CASSHLRNEQFF
TRBJ1-1	13	TRBV18	CASSYHVNTEAFF
TRBJ1-5	14	TRBV7-8	CASSLSPGNQPQHF
TRBJ2-2	15	TRBV4-1	CASSPPGQITGELFF
TRBJ2-2	15	TRBV6-5	CASSWGTSNTGELFF
TRBJ2-3	13	TRBV7-6	CASSYIEGEAQYF